The following is a TCR beta chain sequence with its context. Antigen: not known. CDR1 and CDR2 from the germline V gene are MNHEY and SVGAGI. Between the trimmed V and J ends, which lost 2 bases and 5 bases, there was a span of 12 bases. CDR3 size: 14 residues. Per sample, no less than 6 micrograms of total RNA were extracted. These data originate in a study of blood T cells in healthy people across ages. General study points: As naive T cell percentage varied, TCR beta diversity correlated strongly with it.

The second PCR ran about 6 to 12 cycles with a sample-barcoded 5' primer and J-beta primers. Using its own MiXCR run on the 5' RACE reads, TCRdb lists one record per CDR3 protein. The sample comprises about a million distinct CDR3 sequences, about 51% of which are singletons, and about 20% rests with the top ten. Material: blood. V is TRBV6-5 and J is TRBJ1-2, with D maybe TRBD1 (6 bases). This receptor was taken from a woman in her fifties or sixties in good health. CDR3 nucleotides: TGTGCCAGCAGTTACGTGGCAGGGGAATATGGCTACACCTTC. Translation: CASSYVAGEYGYTF.